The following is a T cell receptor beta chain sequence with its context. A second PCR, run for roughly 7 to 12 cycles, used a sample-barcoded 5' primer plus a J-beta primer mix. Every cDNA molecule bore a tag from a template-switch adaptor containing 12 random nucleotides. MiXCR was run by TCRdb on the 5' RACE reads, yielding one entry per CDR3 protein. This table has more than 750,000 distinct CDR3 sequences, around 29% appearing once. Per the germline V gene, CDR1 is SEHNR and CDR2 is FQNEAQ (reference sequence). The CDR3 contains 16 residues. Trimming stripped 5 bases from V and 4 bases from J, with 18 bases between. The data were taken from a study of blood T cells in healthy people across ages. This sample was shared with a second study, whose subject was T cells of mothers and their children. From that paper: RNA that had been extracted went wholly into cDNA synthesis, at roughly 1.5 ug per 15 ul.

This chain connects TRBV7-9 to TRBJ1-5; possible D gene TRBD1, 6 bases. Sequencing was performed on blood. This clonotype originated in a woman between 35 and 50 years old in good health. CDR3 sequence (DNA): TGTGCCAGCAGCCCAGTAGGGGGTCCCCCAAATCAGCCCCAGCATTTT. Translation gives CASSPVGGPPNQPQHF.